Listed here are 24 T cell receptor beta chains from one sample, sequenced in a study of cytomegalovirus exposure and HLA in healthy donors. With 60 Vbeta and 13 Jbeta primers, the PCR was carried out. Clones were sequenced by immunoSEQ multiplex PCR, and TCRdb holds only the in-frame ones, with some missing. The data contain around 140,000 clones, approximately 72% of them singletons. The source material was PBMCs. Receptor source: an older woman in good health and CMV-seronegative.

V and J are TRBV5-6 and TRBJ1-2, with 7 positions matching TRBD1. The CDR3 has 16 residues. CDR1 is SGHDT, CDR2 YYEEEE, per germline. J was trimmed by 0 bases and V by 4 bases; bases with no gene match: 9. The CDR3 protein is CASSLPGGTANYGYTF. The DNA for the CDR3 is TGTGCCAGCAGCCTCCCGGGAGGGACAGCTAACTATGGCTACACCTTC. The full variable domain, its missing parts supplied by reference TRBV5-6 and TRBJ1-2, is DAGVTQSPTHLIKTRGQQVTLRCSPKSGHDTVSWYQQALGQGPQFIFQYYEEEERQRGNFPDRFSGHQFPNYSSELNVNALLLGDSALYLCASSLPGGTANYGYTFGSGTRLTVV.

The gene calls are TRBV15 and TRBJ1-4; tentatively, D is TRBD1 (6 bases). The CDR3 sequence is 17 residues long. The germline CDR1 and CDR2 sequences are LNHNV and YYDKDF (reference sequence). The ends were cut back, 1 base at V and 2 bases at J, with 14 bases in the middle. DNA for the CDR3: TGTGCCACCAGCAGAGGAGGGGGGGTGGCCACTAATGAAAAACTGTTTTTT. Translating gives CATSRGGGVATNEKLFF.

The rearrangement uses TRBV18 and TRBJ1-1, with TRBD1 matching 7 bases. Unmatched junction bases numbered 3, after V lost 3 bases and J lost 8 bases. Germline V lookup: CDR1 KGHSH, CDR2 LQKENI. The CDR3 is 12 amino acids. For the CDR3, the DNA is TGTGCCAGCTCACCGACGACAGGGGAAGCTTTCTTT. Translated, it gives CASSPTTGEAFF. The full variable domain, completed using reference TRBV18 and TRBJ1-1, is NAGVMQNPRHLVRRRGQEARLRCSPMKGHSHVYWYRQLPEEGLKFMVYLQKENIIDESGMPKERFSAEFPKEGPSILRIQQVVRGDSAAYFCASSPTTGEAFFGQGTRLTVV.

The V call is TRBV2, the J call TRBJ2-3, with a weak D call TRBD1 (5 bases). The CDR3 has 14 residues. Looked up from germline, CDR1 is SNHLY and CDR2 is FYNNEI. Trimming cost V 2 bases and J 0 bases, with 6 bases left between them. The CDR3 coding sequence is TGTGCCAGCAGTGAACCAGGGAGCACAGATACGCAGTATTTT. Protein: CASSEPGSTDTQYF.

The CDR3 loop is CASSELGGAAYQPQHF. In nucleotides, the CDR3 is TGTGCCAGCAGTGAACTGGGTGGGGCGGCCTATCAGCCCCAGCATTTT. This chain connects TRBV6-1 to TRBJ1-5; D may be TRBD1 (5 bases). V shed 2 bases and J shed 5 bases, with 16 bases lying between them. The CDR3 loop spans 16 amino acids. The germline CDR1 and CDR2 sequences are MNHNS and SASEGT.

The table lists this clone with a few counts. V is TRBV7-9 and J is TRBJ2-2; 7 positions agree with TRBD1. Trimming took 5 bases from V and 6 from J; bases not matched to a gene: 6. Germline values: CDR1 SEHNR, CDR2 FQNEAQ (reference sequence). The CDR3 sequence is 14 residues long. CDR3: CASSPQTGSGELFF. The CDR3 nucleotides are TGTGCCAGCAGCCCTCAGACAGGGTCCGGGGAGCTGTTTTTT.

The chain combines TRBV6-1 with TRBJ1-4; D call uncertain. CDR3 length: 15 residues. V lost 5 bases, J lost 8 bases, and 18 bases lay in between. Germline V gene sequence: CDR1 MNHNS, CDR2 SASEGT. The chain's CDR3 is CASSIYAGGGEKLFF. The CDR3 bases are TGTGCCAGCAGTATTTACGCAGGTGGAGGCGAAAAACTGTTTTTT.

The genes are TRBV27 and TRBJ1-6; D unclear. Germline assignment: CDR1 MNHEY and CDR2 SMNVEV (reference sequence). V dropped 1 base and J dropped 9 bases, with 4 bases sitting between them. The CDR3 runs 12 residues. The CDR3 region is CASSLFGSPLHF. The CDR3 region has the DNA TGTGCCAGCAGTTTATTCGGTTCACCCCTCCACTTT.

This sequence joins TRBV5-1 and TRBJ2-7, with 12 positions matching TRBD2. CDR1 SGHRS and CDR2 YFSETQ come from the germline V gene. The CDR3 is 16 amino acids. Unmatched junction bases numbered 8, after V lost 1 base and J lost 6 bases. CDR3 sequence: CASSLFGRLAGAEQYF. The DNA for the CDR3 is TGCGCCAGCAGCTTGTTCGGGCGACTAGCGGGAGCCGAGCAGTACTTC.

This clone appeared once. J is TRBJ1-1 and V is TRBV7-2; TRBD1 might be the D (6 bases). This CDR3 has 14 amino acids. Germline V gives CDR1 SGHTA, CDR2 FQGNSA. V was cut by 5 bases and J by 4 bases, with 14 bases left in between. The CDR3, as DNA: TGTGCCAGCAGCCCGGCGACAGGAGGCACTGAAGCTTTCTTT. Translating it yields CASSPATGGTEAFF.

The chain joins TRBV29-1 to TRBJ2-7, with 8 positions matching TRBD1. CDR3 length equals 15 residues. CDR1 is SQVTM, CDR2 ANQGSEA, per germline. V shed 2 bases and J 4 bases; nucleotides not matched to a gene: 10. DNA of the CDR3: TGCAGCGTTGAACTGGGTACAGGGGGTGTTTACGAGCAGTACTTC. Translated, it gives CSVELGTGGVYEQYF.

The CDR3 bases are TGTGCCAGCAGCTTAACCGTCTCCGGGAGCTCCTACAATGAGCAGTTCTTC. This codes for CASSLTVSGSSYNEQFF. This chain uses TRBV7-3 with TRBJ2-1; a possible D gene is TRBD2 (6 bases). Germline V gene lookup returns CDR1 SGHTA and CDR2 FQGTGA. The CDR3 covers 17 residues. Trimming took off 0 bases at V and 0 bases at J, with 12 bases between the two ends.

The chain uses TRBV4-3 and TRBJ1-4; TRBD1 agrees at 9 bases. Losses at the gene ends were 2 bases for V and 6 bases for J; bases not matched to a gene: 7. The CDR3 has 16 residues. Germline assignment: CDR1 LGHNA and CDR2 YSLEER. CDR3 DNA sequence: TGCGCCAGCAGCCAAAGCAACAGGGGGCGCGATGAAAAACTGTTTTTT. Translation: CASSQSNRGRDEKLFF.

The chain recombines TRBV2 with TRBJ2-2; TRBD1 aligns across 8 bases. V was clipped by 6 bases and J by 7 bases; unmatched bases: 7. The germline V gene has CDR1 SNHLY and CDR2 FYNNEI. The CDR3 has 14 residues. CDR3 sequence (DNA): TGTGCCAGCAGGGAGACAGGGGTGGGCGGGGAGCTGTTTTTT. Translation gives CASRETGVGGELFF.

The J gene is TRBJ2-1, the V gene TRBV5-1; D is undetermined. Trimming took off 2 bases at V and 6 bases at J, with 12 bases between the two ends. Germline V CDR1 and CDR2: SGHRS, YFSETQ. The CDR3 loop spans 14 amino acids. In DNA form, the CDR3 reads TGCGCCAGCAGCTTAACTATGACCAGCAATGAGCAGTTCTTC. Its translation: CASSLTMTSNEQFF.

This clone has just a few counts. The gene calls are TRBV27 and TRBJ2-7; 8 bases are shared with TRBD2. Looked up from germline, CDR1 is MNHEY and CDR2 is SMNVEV (reference sequence). Unmatched junction bases numbered 11, after V lost 2 bases and J lost 2 bases. The CDR3 length is 17 residues. CDR3 sequence reads: CASSLRAGGGMAYEQYF. DNA of the CDR3: TGTGCCAGCAGTTTACGGGCGGGGGGCGGGATGGCCTACGAGCAGTACTTC.

The chain links TRBV7-3 to TRBJ2-5, with D possibly being TRBD2 (7 bases). The CDR3 totals 13 residues. Trimming removed 6 bases at V and 5 bases at J, with 13 bases between. Germline V gene lookup returns CDR1 SGHTA and CDR2 FQGTGA. CDR3 protein: CASSAGAVETQYF. Written as DNA, the CDR3 is TGTGCCAGCAGTGCGGGGGCGGTGGAGACCCAGTACTTC.

This clone showed up just once. The chain uses TRBV19 and TRBJ1-1; D unresolved. This CDR3 is 14 amino acids long. Looked up from germline, CDR1 is LNHDA and CDR2 is SQIVND (reference sequence). V lost 10 bases, J lost 0 bases, and 15 bases lay in between. The CDR3 DNA reads as TGTGCCACCATCCTGCGAGGTATGAACACTGAAGCTTTCTTT. Translating it yields CATILRGMNTEAFF. Looking up the rest from reference TRBV19 and TRBJ1-1 gives the full variable domain: DGGITQSPKYLFRKEGQNVTLSCEQNLNHDAMYWYRQDPGQGLRLIYYSQIVNDFQKGDIAEGYSVSREKKESFPLTVTSAQKNPTAFYLCATILRGMNTEAFFGQGTRLTVV.

The chain uses TRBV28 and TRBJ2-7; 8 bases align to TRBD1. The germline CDR1 and CDR2 sequences are MDHEN and SYDVKM. The CDR3 is 14 residues long. Trimming removed 7 bases from V and 3 bases from J; junction bases left unmatched: 8. In DNA, the CDR3 is TGTGCCAGCACCTTGACAGGGGTCGGCTACGAGCAGTACTTC. It encodes CASTLTGVGYEQYF.

This rearrangement joins TRBV19 to TRBJ1-4; D may be TRBD1 (6 bases). The CDR3 consists of 14 residues. Trimming took off 7 bases at V and 5 bases at J, with 14 bases between the two ends. In germline, CDR1 is LNHDA, CDR2 SQIVND (reference sequence). CDR3 protein: CASTRRGANEKLFF. The CDR3 nucleotides read TGTGCCAGTACCCGTCGGGGGGCGAATGAAAAACTGTTTTTT.

The chain couples TRBV29-1 to TRBJ2-2; TRBD2 aligns across 8 bases. Germline assignment: CDR1 SQVTM and CDR2 ANQGSEA. The V and J ends lost 2 bases and 1 base, in that order; junction bases with no gene match: 6. The CDR3 is made up of 16 amino acids. This CDR3 reads CSVERPSGLNTGELFF. CDR3 bases: TGCAGCGTTGAAAGGCCTAGCGGGTTGAACACCGGGGAGCTGTTTTTT.

This clone showed up just once. This rearrangement joins TRBV29-1 to TRBJ1-1, with TRBD1 matching over 7 bases. The CDR3 is made up of 13 amino acids. J was trimmed by 3 bases and V by 4 bases; bases with no gene match: 5. Germline V gene sequence: CDR1 SQVTM, CDR2 ANQGSEA. The CDR3 DNA follows: TGCAGCGTTGGGGACAGCCTGGACACTGAAGCTTTCTTT. Amino acid sequence: CSVGDSLDTEAFF.

This clone was observed a handful of times. A junction end diverges from the germline sequence, so it may reflect a read error. The chain links TRBV6-6 to TRBJ2-5; D gene ambiguous. The CDR3 extends over 13 amino acids. CDR1 is MNHNY, CDR2 SVGAGI, per germline (reference sequence). CDR3 bases: TGTGCCAGCACTTACACCGGGTTTGAGACCCAGTACTTC. Translated: CASTYTGFETQYF.

The rearrangement joins TRBV10-3 to TRBJ2-6; TRBD1 matches at 7 bases. V shed 5 bases, J shed 2 bases, and the junction held 9 bases outside the gene matches. CDR3 length: 17 residues. The germline CDR1 and CDR2 sequences are ENHRY and SYGVKD. The CDR3 region is CAISLQTGLTGANVLTF. The CDR3 DNA reads TGTGCCATCAGTCTCCAGACAGGGCTGACTGGGGCCAACGTCCTGACTTTC.